The clone carrying this T cell receptor (beta chain) counts as large. What it recognizes is unknown. General study findings and limits: The TCR gene usage of tumor memory CD4+ T cells clustered together with blood and lymph node memory CD4+ cells and with lymph node naive CD4+ cells. Tumor Treg TCRs overlapped most with tumor naive CD4+ cells.

Tregs were sorted as CD4+CD25+CD127-/low cells. Germline trimming cut 5 bases from V and 2 bases from J; bases unmatched to any gene: 2. The CDR3 contains 13 residues. TRBV12-4/TRBJ1-2 clonotypes were amplified with adaptor-ligated barcode primers. TCRdb used MiXCR to reprocess the multiplex PCR reads, holding one entry per CDR3 protein. The sample shows about 890 distinct CDR3 sequences, around 17% of them seen only once. Material: Tregs sorted from blood. The origin of this receptor is a female donor with breast cancer. The chain links TRBV12-3 or TRBV12-4 to TRBJ1-2; 7 nucleotides agree with TRBD1. CDR3 residues: CASSKDRNYGYTF. DNA for the CDR3: TGTGCCAGCAGTAAGGACAGGAACTATGGCTACACCTTC.